This T cell receptor (beta chain) was observed in a study of cytomegalovirus exposure and HLA in healthy donors. Whole-study context: Roughly 77 million unique TCRs from HLA-typed donors made up an early data release.

13 Jbeta primers and 60 Vbeta primers were used for the PCR. Method: immunoSEQ multiplex PCR; TCRdb's copy keeps in-frame clones and lacks some. The table shows around 200,000 clones, with under 85% occurring only once. Overall study results and limits: Versus the approximately 700-donor mean, an Asian-associated ancestry cluster reportedly showed fewer N-insertions in a later analysis. The majority of TCR sequences were rare, yet some public TCRs appeared in many donors.

The CDR3 spans 13 residues. The ends were cut back, 5 bases at V and 4 bases at J, with 15 bases in the middle. CDR1 is SQVTM and CDR2 is ANQGSEA in the germline V gene. On this clone itself: Antigen unknown.

The material sequenced was PBMCs. The clonotype originates from a woman younger than 30 in good health and CMV-seronegative. V gene TRBV29-1 combines with J gene TRBJ2-7; possibly TRBD1 for D (6 bases). The CDR3 is CSVKIQGWYEQYF. Written as DNA, the CDR3 is TGCAGCGTTAAAATTCAGGGGTGGTACGAGCAGTACTTC.